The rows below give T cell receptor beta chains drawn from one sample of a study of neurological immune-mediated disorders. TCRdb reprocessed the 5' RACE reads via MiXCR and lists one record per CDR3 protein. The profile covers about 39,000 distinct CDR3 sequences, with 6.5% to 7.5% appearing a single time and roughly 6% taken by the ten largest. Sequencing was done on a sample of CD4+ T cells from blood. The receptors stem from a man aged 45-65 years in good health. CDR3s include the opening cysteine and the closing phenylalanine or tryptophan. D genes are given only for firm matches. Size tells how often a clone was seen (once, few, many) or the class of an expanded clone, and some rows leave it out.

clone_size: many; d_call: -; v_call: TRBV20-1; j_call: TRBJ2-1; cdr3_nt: TGCAGTGCTAGAGGGGTTTCCGACCAGTTCTTC; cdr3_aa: CSARGVSDQFF
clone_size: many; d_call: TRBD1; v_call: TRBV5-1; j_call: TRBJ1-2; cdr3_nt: TGCGCCAGCAGCTTCGACAGGGTATATGGCTACACCTTC; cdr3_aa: CASSFDRVYGYTF
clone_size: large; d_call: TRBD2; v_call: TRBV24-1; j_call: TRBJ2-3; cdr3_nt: TGTGCCACCAGTGATTCTAGCGGGGGACGAAGCTTTACGCAGTATTTT; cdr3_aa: CATSDSSGGRSFTQYF
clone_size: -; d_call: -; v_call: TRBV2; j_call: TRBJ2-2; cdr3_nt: TGTGCCAGCAGCGTAGGGGGACCCGGGGAGCTGTTTTTT; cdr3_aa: CASSVGGPGELFF
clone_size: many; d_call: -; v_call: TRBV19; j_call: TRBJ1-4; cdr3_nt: TGTGCCAGTAGTATCCGGGGGGCAAGGGAAAAACTGTTTTTT; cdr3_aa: CASSIRGAREKLFF
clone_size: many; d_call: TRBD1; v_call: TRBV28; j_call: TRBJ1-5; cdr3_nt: TGTGCCAGCACCATGACAGGGGCCAATCAGCCCCAGCATTTT; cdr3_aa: CASTMTGANQPQHF
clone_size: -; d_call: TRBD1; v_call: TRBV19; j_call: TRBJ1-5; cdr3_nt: TGTGCCAGTAGTCCCAGCCGGGACAGGGTTAATCAGCCCCAGCATTTT; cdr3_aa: CASSPSRDRVNQPQHF
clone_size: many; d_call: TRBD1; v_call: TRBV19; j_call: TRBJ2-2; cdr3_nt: TGTGCCAGTAGCGAACAGGGGGCCGGCACCGGGGAGCTGTTTTTT; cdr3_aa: CASSEQGAGTGELFF
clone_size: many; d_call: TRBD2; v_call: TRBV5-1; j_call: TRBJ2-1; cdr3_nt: TGCGCCAGCAGCCCCTGGACTAGCGGGAGTGTAGATGAGCAGTTCTTC; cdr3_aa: CASSPWTSGSVDEQFF
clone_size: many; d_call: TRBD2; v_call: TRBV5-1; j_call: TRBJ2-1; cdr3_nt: TGCGCCAGCAGCTGGCCCAGATATGAGCGGGACGCTGAGCAGTTCTTC; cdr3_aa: CASSWPRYERDAEQFF
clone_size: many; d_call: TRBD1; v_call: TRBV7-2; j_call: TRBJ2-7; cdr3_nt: TGTGCCAGCAGCGTGGACAGGGCGGGGGAGCAGTACTTC; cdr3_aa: CASSVDRAGEQYF
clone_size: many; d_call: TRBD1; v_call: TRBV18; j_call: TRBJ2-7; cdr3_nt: TGTGCCAGCTCGGGACAGAAACCCTACGAGCAGTACTTC; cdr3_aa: CASSGQKPYEQYF
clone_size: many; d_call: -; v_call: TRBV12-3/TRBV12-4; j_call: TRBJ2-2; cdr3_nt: TGTGCCAGCAGTTTTCAGGATGACACCGGGGAGCTGTTTTTT; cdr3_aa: CASSFQDDTGELFF
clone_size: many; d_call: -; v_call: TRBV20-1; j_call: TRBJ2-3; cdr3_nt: TGCAGTGCTTACCGGGACATCGGAGATACGCAGTATTTT; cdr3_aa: CSAYRDIGDTQYF
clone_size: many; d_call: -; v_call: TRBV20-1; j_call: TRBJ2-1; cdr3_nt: TGCAGTGCTAGTAGTCCTACGAATGAGCAGTTCTTC; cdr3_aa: CSASSPTNEQFF
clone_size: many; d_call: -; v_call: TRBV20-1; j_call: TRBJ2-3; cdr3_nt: TGCAGTGCTTTCCCGACCAGGGGTTCAGATACGCAGTATTTT; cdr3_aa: CSAFPTRGSDTQYF
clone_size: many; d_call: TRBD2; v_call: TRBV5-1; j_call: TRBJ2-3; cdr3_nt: TGCGCCAGCAGCAGGACTAGCGGGAGGGCAGATACGCAGTATTTT; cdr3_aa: CASSRTSGRADTQYF
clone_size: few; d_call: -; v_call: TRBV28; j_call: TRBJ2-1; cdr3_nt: TGTGCCAGCAGTAGCTTAGCGGCCCGTAACTACAATGAGCAGTTCTTC; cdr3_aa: CASSSLAARNYNEQFF
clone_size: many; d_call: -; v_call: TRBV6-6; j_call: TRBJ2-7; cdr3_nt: TGTGCCAGCGAACGAGAGACAGGCTTATTGGCGTACTTC; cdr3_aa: CASERETGLLAYF
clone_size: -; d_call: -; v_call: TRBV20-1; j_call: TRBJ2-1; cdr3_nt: TGCAGTGCTAGAGCCCGGCGGCGGGACGTATTTAAGGATGAGCAGTTCTTC; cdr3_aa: CSARARRRDVFKDEQFF
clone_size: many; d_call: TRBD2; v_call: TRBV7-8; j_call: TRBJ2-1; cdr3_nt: TGTGCCAGCAGCTGGGGACTAGCGGGAGTTGGCAATGAGCAGTTCTTC; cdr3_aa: CASSWGLAGVGNEQFF
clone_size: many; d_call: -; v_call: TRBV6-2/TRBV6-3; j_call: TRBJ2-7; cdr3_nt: TGTGCCAGCTCAGTTACGTCGGGACTTAACTACGAGCAGTACTTC; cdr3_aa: CASSVTSGLNYEQYF
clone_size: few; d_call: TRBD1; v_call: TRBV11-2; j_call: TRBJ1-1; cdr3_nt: TGTGCCAGCAAGGGACAGGGGAACACTGAAGCTTTCTTT; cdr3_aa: CASKGQGNTEAFF
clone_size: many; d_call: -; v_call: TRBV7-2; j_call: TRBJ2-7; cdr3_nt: TGTGCCAGCGGCATTAACATGGTCGGCGAGCAGTACTTC; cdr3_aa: CASGINMVGEQYF
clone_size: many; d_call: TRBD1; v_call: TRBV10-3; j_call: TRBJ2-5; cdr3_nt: TGTGCCATCAGGGGGAACAGGGGAGATCAAGAGACCCAGTACTTC; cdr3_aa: CAIRGNRGDQETQYF